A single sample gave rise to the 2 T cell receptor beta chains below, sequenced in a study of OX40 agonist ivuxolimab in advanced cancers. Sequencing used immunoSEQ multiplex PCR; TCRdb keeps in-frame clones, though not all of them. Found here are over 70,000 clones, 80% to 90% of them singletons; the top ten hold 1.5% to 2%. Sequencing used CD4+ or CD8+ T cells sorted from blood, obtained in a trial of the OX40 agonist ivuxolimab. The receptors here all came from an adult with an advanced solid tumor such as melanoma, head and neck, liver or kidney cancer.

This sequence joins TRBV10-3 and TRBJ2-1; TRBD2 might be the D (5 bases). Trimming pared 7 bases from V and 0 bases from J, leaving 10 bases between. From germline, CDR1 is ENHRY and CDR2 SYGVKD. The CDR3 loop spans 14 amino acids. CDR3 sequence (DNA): TGTGCCATCACGAGGGAGATCTCCTACAATGAGCAGTTCTTC. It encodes CAITREISYNEQFF.

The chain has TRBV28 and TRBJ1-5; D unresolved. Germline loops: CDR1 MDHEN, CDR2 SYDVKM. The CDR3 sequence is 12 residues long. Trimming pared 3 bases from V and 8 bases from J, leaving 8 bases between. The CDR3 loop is CASSLEGKPQHF. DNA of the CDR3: TGTGCCAGCAGTTTGGAGGGAAAGCCCCAGCATTTT.